The T cell receptor (beta chain) under discussion was sequenced for a study of OX40 agonist ivuxolimab in advanced cancers. Germline loops: CDR1 SGHNT, CDR2 YYREEE (reference sequence). Deletions cut 4 bases from V and 4 bases from J, with 15 bases between. This CDR3 spans 15 amino acids. The method was immunoSEQ multiplex PCR; TCRdb's version includes in-frame clones alone and lacks a portion of them. Of about 37,000 clones detected, approximately 82% appear once; the ten largest clones hold 20% to 25%. This clone rates as medium-sized. The antigen is undetermined. Study-wide points: Relative to CD4+ cells, CD8+ T cells on average had more expanded clones.

This TCR derives from an adult with an advanced solid tumor such as melanoma, head and neck, liver or kidney cancer. The chain has TRBV5-4 and TRBJ1-3, with a tentative D call TRBD1 (5 bases). Sample: CD4+ or CD8+ T cells sorted from blood, taken in a trial of the OX40 agonist ivuxolimab. This chain's CDR3 is CASSPGLGQGNTIYF. The DNA for the CDR3 is TGTGCCAGCAGCCCAGGGTTAGGACAAGGAAACACCATATATTTT.